The rows below give T cell receptor beta chains drawn from one sample of a study of cytomegalovirus exposure and HLA in healthy donors. Only in-frame clones appear in the TCRdb table, and some are missing; sequencing was by immunoSEQ multiplex PCR. The sample holds 150,000 or so clones; around 73% are singletons and the top ten take 1.5% to 2%. Sequences were obtained from PBMCs. These receptor sequences come from a woman aged 18-29 years in good health and CMV-seronegative. CDR3s include the opening cysteine and the closing phenylalanine or tryptophan. A D gene is named only where the DNA matches it firmly. Size values are once, few and many counts, or a class for expanded clones, and some rows have none.

J gene: TRBJ2-1
V gene: TRBV30
D gene: TRBD1
clone size: NA
CDR3 DNA: TGTGCCTGGGACAGGGCGTCCTACAATGAGCAGTTCTTC
CDR3 protein: CAWDRASYNEQFF

J gene: TRBJ2-7
V gene: TRBV20-1
D gene: NA
clone size: NA
CDR3 DNA: TGCAGAGCAGGGTCTTCCTACGAGCAGTACTTC
CDR3 protein: CRAGSSYEQYF

J gene: TRBJ1-1
V gene: TRBV6-6
D gene: NA
clone size: NA
CDR3 DNA: TGTGCCAGCAGTTACTCCAGGGGCTTGGTCACTGAAGCTTTCTTT
CDR3 protein: CASSYSRGLVTEAFF

J gene: TRBJ1-4
V gene: TRBV6-1
D gene: NA
clone size: NA
CDR3 DNA: TGTGCCAGCAGTGGGGAGGCCGGGCCTAATGAAAAACTGTTTTTT
CDR3 protein: CASSGEAGPNEKLFF

J gene: TRBJ1-1
V gene: TRBV6-6
D gene: NA
clone size: NA
CDR3 DNA: TGTGCCAGCAGTTACCAGGGGCTCACTGAAGCTTTCTTT
CDR3 protein: CASSYQGLTEAFF

J gene: TRBJ2-2
V gene: TRBV2
D gene: NA
clone size: NA
CDR3 DNA: TGTGCCAGCCTGCAGGGGCCCACCGGGGAGCTGTTTTTT
CDR3 protein: CASLQGPTGELFF

J gene: TRBJ1-2
V gene: TRBV7-9
D gene: NA
clone size: few
CDR3 DNA: TGTGCCAGCAGCTTAGAAGGGGCGCGCATCTATGGCTACACCTTC
CDR3 protein: CASSLEGARIYGYTF

J gene: TRBJ2-3
V gene: TRBV5-1
D gene: TRBD2
clone size: once
CDR3 DNA: TGCGCCAGCAGCTTGGTACTGGGACTACCAACAGATACGCAGTATTTT
CDR3 protein: CASSLVLGLPTDTQYF

J gene: TRBJ2-7
V gene: TRBV4-2
D gene: TRBD1
clone size: NA
CDR3 DNA: TGTGCCAGCAGCCAAGAAAGGGACAGGCCCTACGAGCAGTACTTC
CDR3 protein: CASSQERDRPYEQYF

J gene: TRBJ2-5
V gene: TRBV7-8
D gene: NA
clone size: NA
CDR3 DNA: TGTGCCAGCAGACCACCTACAGTACAAGAGACCCAGTACTTC
CDR3 protein: CASRPPTVQETQYF

J gene: TRBJ1-2
V gene: TRBV5-8
D gene: NA
clone size: NA
CDR3 DNA: TGTGCCAGCAGCCGCCGGGTTGTCTACTATGGCTACACCTTC
CDR3 protein: CASSRRVVYYGYTF

J gene: TRBJ1-2
V gene: TRBV18
D gene: NA
clone size: NA
CDR3 DNA: TGTGCCAGCTCACCACTGAGGGGCTACACCTTC
CDR3 protein: CASSPLRGYTF

J gene: TRBJ2-1
V gene: TRBV13
D gene: TRBD2
clone size: few
CDR3 DNA: TGTGCCAGCAGCGATGGTCTAGCGGCCGTATACAATGAGCAGTTCTTC
CDR3 protein: CASSDGLAAVYNEQFF

J gene: TRBJ1-2
V gene: TRBV6-1
D gene: TRBD1
clone size: once
CDR3 DNA: TGTGCCAGCAGTGAAACCTTGGACAGGGGCTACACCTTC
CDR3 protein: CASSETLDRGYTF

J gene: TRBJ2-5
V gene: TRBV7-8
D gene: NA
clone size: NA
CDR3 DNA: TGTGCCAGCAGCTTATCGAACTTCCAAGAGACCCAGTACTTC
CDR3 protein: CASSLSNFQETQYF

J gene: TRBJ1-5
V gene: TRBV6-5
D gene: TRBD1
clone size: NA
CDR3 DNA: TGTGCCAGCAGTCCGGACAGGGGGAATCAGCCCCAGCATTTT
CDR3 protein: CASSPDRGNQPQHF

J gene: TRBJ2-2
V gene: TRBV5-1
D gene: NA
clone size: NA
CDR3 DNA: TGCGCCAGCAGTCCCCCGAGTACCGGGGAGCTGTTTTTT
CDR3 protein: CASSPPSTGELFF

J gene: TRBJ1-1
V gene: TRBV5-1
D gene: TRBD1
clone size: NA
CDR3 DNA: TGCGCCAGCAGCTTAGGGACAGGCAAGTCGGCTTTCTTT
CDR3 protein: CASSLGTGKSAFF

J gene: TRBJ2-5
V gene: TRBV6-5
D gene: TRBD1
clone size: few
CDR3 DNA: TGTGCCAGCAGTGCACGGACAGGGGGCAAAGAGACCCAGTACTTC
CDR3 protein: CASSARTGGKETQYF

J gene: TRBJ1-1
V gene: TRBV28
D gene: NA
clone size: NA
CDR3 DNA: TGTGCCAGCAGTTTACCGAGACGGAAGACAAACACTGAAGCTTTCTTT
CDR3 protein: CASSLPRRKTNTEAFF

J gene: TRBJ2-2
V gene: TRBV4-3
D gene: TRBD2
clone size: NA
CDR3 DNA: TGCGCCAGCAGCCAAGACCCACCCTTTGCTAGCGGCACCGGGGAGCTGTTTTTT
CDR3 protein: CASSQDPPFASGTGELFF

J gene: TRBJ1-4
V gene: TRBV19
D gene: NA
clone size: NA
CDR3 DNA: TGTGCCAGTACCATAAGGACAGCTAATGAAAAACTGTTTTTT
CDR3 protein: CASTIRTANEKLFF

J gene: TRBJ2-1
V gene: TRBV29-1
D gene: TRBD2
clone size: NA
CDR3 DNA: TGCAGCGCGACTAGCGGGAGTTTAACCTACAATGAGCAGTTCTTC
CDR3 protein: CSATSGSLTYNEQFF

J gene: TRBJ2-5
V gene: TRBV7-7
D gene: TRBD1
clone size: NA
CDR3 DNA: TGTGCTAGCAGCACAGGGGGCGGGGGCGGACGGGAGACCCAGTACTTC
CDR3 protein: CASSTGGGGGRETQYF

J gene: TRBJ2-7
V gene: TRBV5-1
D gene: NA
clone size: NA
CDR3 DNA: TGCGCCAGCAGCCCGGACATCGAGCAGTACTTC
CDR3 protein: CASSPDIEQYF

J gene: TRBJ2-1
V gene: TRBV6-4
D gene: TRBD1
clone size: NA
CDR3 DNA: TGTGCCAGCAGTGGGACAGGGGGCAATGAGCAGTTCTTC
CDR3 protein: CASSGTGGNEQFF

J gene: TRBJ2-5
V gene: TRBV30
D gene: TRBD1
clone size: NA
CDR3 DNA: TGTGCCAGCACTTCAGGGGGAGAGACCCAGTACTTC
CDR3 protein: CASTSGGETQYF

J gene: TRBJ1-5
V gene: TRBV7-6
D gene: TRBD1
clone size: NA
CDR3 DNA: TGTGCCAGCAGCTTAGAGACAGGGGGCAACAATCAGCCCCAGCATTTT
CDR3 protein: CASSLETGGNNQPQHF

J gene: TRBJ1-1
V gene: TRBV11-3
D gene: TRBD1
clone size: few
CDR3 DNA: TGTGCCAGCAGTTCCGGGACAGGGAACCAAGAAGCTTTCTTT
CDR3 protein: CASSSGTGNQEAFF

J gene: TRBJ1-4
V gene: TRBV7-2
D gene: NA
clone size: NA
CDR3 DNA: TGTGCCAGCAGCTTATTTAGTACTGGTGCGGGGTACGAAAAACTGTTTTTT
CDR3 protein: CASSLFSTGAGYEKLFF

J gene: TRBJ2-3
V gene: TRBV11-2
D gene: TRBD2
clone size: few
CDR3 DNA: TGTGCCAGCAGCTTAGGGACTCCTGGACTAGCCCCTAGCACAGATACGCAGTATTTT
CDR3 protein: CASSLGTPGLAPSTDTQYF

J gene: TRBJ2-5
V gene: TRBV4-3
D gene: NA
clone size: few
CDR3 DNA: TGCGCCAGCAACGAGACTCCAAAAGAGACCCAGTACTTC
CDR3 protein: CASNETPKETQYF

J gene: TRBJ2-1
V gene: TRBV9
D gene: TRBD1
clone size: NA
CDR3 DNA: TGTGCCAGCAGCGTTGGACAGGGCGTTGTGAATGAGCAGTTCTTC
CDR3 protein: CASSVGQGVVNEQFF

J gene: TRBJ1-3
V gene: TRBV7-9
D gene: NA
clone size: few
CDR3 DNA: TGTGCCAGCAGCCGTGGAGCAGCTGGAAACACCATATATTTT
CDR3 protein: CASSRGAAGNTIYF

J gene: TRBJ1-1
V gene: TRBV20-1
D gene: NA
clone size: NA
CDR3 DNA: TGCAGTGCTGGGCCGGCGGGGGGAGCTTTCTTT
CDR3 protein: CSAGPAGGAFF

J gene: TRBJ2-1
V gene: TRBV6-5
D gene: TRBD2
clone size: NA
CDR3 DNA: TGTGCCAGCAGTTACTCCCTAGCGGGGGAATGGGAGCAGTTCTTC
CDR3 protein: CASSYSLAGEWEQFF

J gene: TRBJ2-1
V gene: TRBV28
D gene: NA
clone size: NA
CDR3 DNA: TGTGCCAGCAGTTTTCCAGGCTTAACCTCCTACAATGAGCAGTTCTTC
CDR3 protein: CASSFPGLTSYNEQFF

J gene: TRBJ1-6
V gene: TRBV2
D gene: NA
clone size: NA
CDR3 DNA: TGTGCCAGAAGCAGGGGAGAACGTTATAATTCACCCCTCCACTTT
CDR3 protein: CARSRGERYNSPLHF

J gene: TRBJ1-2
V gene: TRBV5-4
D gene: NA
clone size: NA
CDR3 DNA: TGTGCCAGCAGCTTGAGGGGGACATCTCATGGCTACACCTTC
CDR3 protein: CASSLRGTSHGYTF

J gene: TRBJ2-3
V gene: TRBV10-1
D gene: TRBD2
clone size: NA
CDR3 DNA: TGCGCCACCGGGACTACCCATACGCAGTATTTT
CDR3 protein: CATGTTHTQYF

J gene: TRBJ1-4
V gene: TRBV2
D gene: NA
clone size: NA
CDR3 DNA: TGTGCCAGCAGTCCCCAGGGCGTCTTAAATGAAAAACTGTTTTTT
CDR3 protein: CASSPQGVLNEKLFF

J gene: TRBJ2-1
V gene: TRBV4-1
D gene: TRBD2
clone size: NA
CDR3 DNA: TGCGCCAGCAGCCAAGATCCGGGACTATCCTACAATGAGCAGTTCTTC
CDR3 protein: CASSQDPGLSYNEQFF